A selection of T cell receptor beta chains follows, all from one sample in a study of blood T cell repertoires in COVID-19. Method: immunoSEQ multiplex PCR; TCRdb's copy keeps in-frame clones and lacks some. The data show around 16,000 clones, approximately 90% seen once. Sequences were obtained from peripheral blood. These receptors all come from a man aged 55 to 70 with acute or convalescent COVID-19. CDR3s include the opening cysteine and the closing phenylalanine or tryptophan. A D gene is named only where the DNA matches it firmly. Rows may omit the clone size; those that give it use once, few, many or a size class.

j_call	clone_size	d_call	v_call	cdr3_nt	cdr3_aa
TRBJ2-7	NA	NA	TRBV27	TGTGCCAGCAGCCGTTCTTATATTGCTAGCTACGAGCAGTACTTC	CASSRSYIASYEQYF
TRBJ1-1	NA	NA	TRBV19	TGTGCCAGTAGTATTCGGGGGGCAGACACTGAAGCTTTCTTT	CASSIRGADTEAFF
TRBJ1-2	NA	TRBD1	TRBV4-3	TGCGCCAGCAGGCCAATGGGACAGGGAGATGGCTATGGCTACACCTTC	CASRPMGQGDGYGYTF
TRBJ2-5	NA	NA	TRBV5-6	TGTGCCAGCAGCTGGCCCACCGGGAGTGGAGAGACCCAGTACTTC	CASSWPTGSGETQYF
TRBJ2-3	few	NA	TRBV7-3	TGTGCCAGCAGCGGACGCTCGGGGACAGATACGCAGTATTTT	CASSGRSGTDTQYF
TRBJ1-6	NA	TRBD1	TRBV25-1	TGTGCCAGCAGTGGGCCGGGACAGGGGAATTCACCCCTCCACTTT	CASSGPGQGNSPLHF
TRBJ1-1	NA	NA	TRBV30	TGTGCCTGGAGTAGTCAGATGAACACTGAAGCTTTCTTT	CAWSSQMNTEAFF
TRBJ1-1	NA	NA	TRBV5-6	TGTGCCAGCAATCGACAATTGAACACTGAAGCTTTCTTT	CASNRQLNTEAFF
TRBJ2-7	NA	TRBD1	TRBV4-3	TGCGCCAGCAGCCAATCCTCCCCCGGACAGGGCTACGAGCAGTACTTC	CASSQSSPGQGYEQYF
TRBJ1-4	NA	NA	TRBV7-9	TGTGCCAGCAGCTACCCTTCTACAACTAATGAAAAACTGTTTTTT	CASSYPSTTNEKLFF
TRBJ1-5	NA	TRBD1	TRBV6-2/TRBV6-3	TGTGCCAGCAGTTACTTCGGGACAGGGAGTATAGGGAATCAGCCCCAGCATTTT	CASSYFGTGSIGNQPQHF
TRBJ2-5	NA	NA	TRBV7-7	TGTGCTAGCAGCTTACCGGGCAGGGGGACCCAGTACTTC	CASSLPGRGTQYF
TRBJ2-1	NA	NA	TRBV11-1	TGTGCCAGCAGCGCCCGGGGTAGTCGGTACAATGAGCAGTTCTTC	CASSARGSRYNEQFF
TRBJ1-5	NA	NA	TRBV7-2	TGTGCCAGCAGCTTAGTAGTGAATAGCAATCAGCCCCAGCATTTT	CASSLVVNSNQPQHF
TRBJ2-3	NA	NA	TRBV9	TGTGCCAGCAGCGAGAGGGACTCGACGGATACGCAGTATTTT	CASSERDSTDTQYF
TRBJ2-1	NA	TRBD2	TRBV9	TGTGCCAGCAGTACTAGCGGGGGCTACAATGAGCAGTTCTTC	CASSTSGGYNEQFF
TRBJ2-1	NA	TRBD1	TRBV28	TGTGCCAGCACCACAACAGGGGGGCCCTTCGGTGAGCAGTTCTTC	CASTTTGGPFGEQFF
TRBJ2-5	NA	TRBD2	TRBV4-2	TGTGCCAGCAGCCAAGATAGGAGGATAGCGGGAGTTAAAGAGACCCAGTACTTC	CASSQDRRIAGVKETQYF
TRBJ2-5	NA	NA	TRBV7-9	TGTGCCAGCACCTCAGCCGGCAGGGAAGAGACCCAGTACTTC	CASTSAGREETQYF
TRBJ2-1	NA	NA	TRBV4-3	TGCGCCAGCAGCCAAGAGTTCAGGGACAATGAGCAGTTCTTC	CASSQEFRDNEQFF
TRBJ2-1	NA	TRBD2	TRBV28	TGTGCCAGCAGTCCGGGACTAGCGGACGCCTACAATGAGCAGTTCTTC	CASSPGLADAYNEQFF
TRBJ1-6	NA	TRBD1	TRBV7-8	TGTGCCAGCAGCTTTGCCCTTGGGACAGCGAGCTCCTATAATTCACCCCTCCACTTT	CASSFALGTASSYNSPLHF
TRBJ1-1	NA	TRBD1	TRBV9	TGTGCCAGCACAAGGGGGCTTGGCACTGAAGCTTTCTTT	CASTRGLGTEAFF
TRBJ2-7	few	NA	TRBV2	TGTGCCAGCAGCGCCTCCGGGACAAAGGAGTACTTC	CASSASGTKEYF
TRBJ1-2	NA	NA	TRBV7-8	TGTGCCAGCAGCCCGCGGAGTGGCTACACCTTC	CASSPRSGYTF
TRBJ2-5	NA	TRBD1	TRBV6-6	TGTGCCAGCACCAAGGACCGGGACAGACAAGAGACCCAGTACTTC	CASTKDRDRQETQYF
TRBJ1-2	NA	TRBD1	TRBV14	TGTGCCAGCAGCGACCCGGGACAGGGCAACTATGGCTACACCTTC	CASSDPGQGNYGYTF
TRBJ2-2	NA	NA	TRBV30	TGTGCCTGGCGCGGCGTTGGTCCGGCGATAACCGGGGAGCTGTTTTTT	CAWRGVGPAITGELFF
TRBJ2-3	NA	TRBD2	TRBV27	TGTGCCAGCAGTTTATCGGGCGGGGGGGGGACAGATACGCAGTATTTT	CASSLSGGGGTDTQYF
TRBJ2-1	NA	TRBD2	TRBV4-3	TGCGCCAGCAGCCAAGATTTGGCTAGCGGGAGGAAAGTGAATGAGCAGTTCTTC	CASSQDLASGRKVNEQFF
TRBJ2-3	once	TRBD2	TRBV10-3	TGTGCCATCAGTGAGTCAACTAGCGGGAGGGTAGATACGCAGTATTTT	CAISESTSGRVDTQYF
TRBJ1-1	NA	NA	TRBV5-1	TGCGCCAGCAGCTTGGCCGAGCAGGGCTCAGCTTTCTTT	CASSLAEQGSAFF
TRBJ2-7	NA	NA	TRBV20-1	TGCAGTGCGAGTGGGTACGGAGTGGACTACGAGCAGTACTTC	CSASGYGVDYEQYF
TRBJ2-1	NA	TRBD1	TRBV7-8	TGTGCCAGCAGCCCGGGACAGGGGCGCTACAATGAGCAGTTCTTC	CASSPGQGRYNEQFF
TRBJ2-1	NA	TRBD2	TRBV6-5	TGTGCCAGCAGTTACTGGACGGGGGGGCCGAATGAGCAGTTCTTC	CASSYWTGGPNEQFF
TRBJ1-2	NA	NA	TRBV19	TGTGCCAGTAGTAGGCAGGGGACCGTATATGGCTACACCTTC	CASSRQGTVYGYTF
TRBJ2-7	NA	TRBD1	TRBV6-2/TRBV6-3	TGTGCCAGCAGTTCCCAGGGGGCTGGGGAGCAGTACTTC	CASSSQGAGEQYF
TRBJ2-1	NA	TRBD2	TRBV3-1/TRBV3-2	TGTGCCAGCACCCCATGGTCCGATCCGGGACTAGGAATTAATGAGCAGTTCTTC	CASTPWSDPGLGINEQFF
TRBJ2-3	NA	NA	TRBV5-6	TGTGCCAGCAGCTTAAGAAGCGGAACTAGCACAGATACGCAGTATTTT	CASSLRSGTSTDTQYF
TRBJ1-1	NA	NA	TRBV28	TGTGCCAGCATTCGGGGAGACGCTGAAGCTTTCTTT	CASIRGDAEAFF
TRBJ2-7	NA	NA	TRBV7-2	TGTGCCAGCAGCTTAGTCGCCTCTAGCGCTTCCTACGAGCAGTACTTC	CASSLVASSASYEQYF
TRBJ2-1	NA	TRBD2	TRBV6-1	TGTGCCAGCAGTGGGTTACTAGCGGGAGTTTTCAATGAGCAGTTCTTC	CASSGLLAGVFNEQFF
TRBJ1-5	once	NA	TRBV4-1	TGCGCCAGCAGCCAAGATCATCGAGGAGATCAGCCCCAGCATTTT	CASSQDHRGDQPQHF
TRBJ2-7	NA	TRBD2	TRBV7-2	TGTGCCAGCAGCCTTTCTAGCGGGAGTCAGTACGAGCAGTACTTC	CASSLSSGSQYEQYF
TRBJ2-7	NA	TRBD2	TRBV6-5	TGTGCCAGCAGTTTGGTGCCTAGCGGAGCCTACGAGCAGTACTTC	CASSLVPSGAYEQYF
TRBJ2-3	NA	TRBD2	TRBV27	TGTGCCAGCAGTTTATTCTATTCGGGACTAGCGGGAGACGATACGCAGTATTTT	CASSLFYSGLAGDDTQYF
TRBJ1-1	few	NA	TRBV7-6	TGTGCCAGCAGCTATAAGGAGGATACTGAAGCTTTCTTT	CASSYKEDTEAFF
TRBJ2-3	once	NA	TRBV5-4	TGTGCCAGCAGCTTGGAGGCTTCCCGCGGGTCAGATACGCAGTATTTT	CASSLEASRGSDTQYF
TRBJ1-2	NA	TRBD1	TRBV5-1	TGCGCCAGCAGCCCGTGGGGGGGACAGGGGTATGGCTACACCTTC	CASSPWGGQGYGYTF
TRBJ2-7	medium-sized	TRBD1	TRBV7-2	TGTGCCAGCAGGTCCGGGACAGGCAGCTCCTACGAGCAGTACTTC	CASRSGTGSSYEQYF
TRBJ2-3	NA	NA	TRBV12-3/TRBV12-4	TGTGCCAGCAGTGATGTAATCGGTACGCAGTATTTT	CASSDVIGTQYF
TRBJ2-3	NA	TRBD2	TRBV5-4	TGTGCCAGCAGCTTGAGTACTAGCGGGGCAGATACGCAGTATTTT	CASSLSTSGADTQYF